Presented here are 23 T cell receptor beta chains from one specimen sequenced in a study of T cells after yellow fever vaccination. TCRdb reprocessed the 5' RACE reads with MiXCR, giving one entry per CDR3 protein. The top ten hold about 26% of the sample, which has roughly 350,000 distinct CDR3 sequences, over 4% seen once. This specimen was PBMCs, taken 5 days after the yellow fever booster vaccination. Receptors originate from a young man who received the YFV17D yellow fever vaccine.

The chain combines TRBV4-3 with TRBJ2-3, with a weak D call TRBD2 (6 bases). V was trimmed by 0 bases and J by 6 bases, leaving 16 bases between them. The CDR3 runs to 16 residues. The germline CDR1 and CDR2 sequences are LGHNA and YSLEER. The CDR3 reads CASSQEGIAVEDTQYF. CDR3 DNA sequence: TGCGCCAGCAGCCAAGAAGGTATAGCGGTCGAGGATACGCAGTATTTT.

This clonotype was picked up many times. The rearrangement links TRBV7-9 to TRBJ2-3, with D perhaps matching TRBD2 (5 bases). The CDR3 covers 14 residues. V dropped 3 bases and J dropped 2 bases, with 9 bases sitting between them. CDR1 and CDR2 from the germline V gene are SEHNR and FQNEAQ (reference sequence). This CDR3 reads CASSFEGFTDTQYF. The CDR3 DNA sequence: TGTGCCAGCAGCTTTGAGGGCTTCACAGATACGCAGTATTTT.

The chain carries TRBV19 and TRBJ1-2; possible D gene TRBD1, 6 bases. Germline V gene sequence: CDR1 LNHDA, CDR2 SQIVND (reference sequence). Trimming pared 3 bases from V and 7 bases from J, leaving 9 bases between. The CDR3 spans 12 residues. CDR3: CASSIHRAGYTF. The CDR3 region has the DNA TGTGCCAGTAGTATTCACAGGGCTGGCTACACCTTC.

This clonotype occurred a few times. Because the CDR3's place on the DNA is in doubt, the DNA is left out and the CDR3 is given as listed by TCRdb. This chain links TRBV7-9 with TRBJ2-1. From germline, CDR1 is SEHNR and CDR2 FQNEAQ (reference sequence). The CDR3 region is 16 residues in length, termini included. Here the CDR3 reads CASSLGSSGPYNEQFF.

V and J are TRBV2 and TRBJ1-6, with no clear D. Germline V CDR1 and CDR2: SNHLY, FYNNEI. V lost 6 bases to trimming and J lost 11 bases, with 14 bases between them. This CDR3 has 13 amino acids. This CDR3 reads CASSAVSTTPLHF. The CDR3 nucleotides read TGTGCCAGCAGCGCGGTCAGCACGACACCCCTCCACTTT.

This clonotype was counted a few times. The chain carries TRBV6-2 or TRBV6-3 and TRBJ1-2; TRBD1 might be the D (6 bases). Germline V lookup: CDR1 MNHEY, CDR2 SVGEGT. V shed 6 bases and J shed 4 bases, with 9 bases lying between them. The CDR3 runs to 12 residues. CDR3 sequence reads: CASSGTPYGYTF. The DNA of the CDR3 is TGTGCCAGCAGCGGGACACCCTATGGCTACACCTTC.

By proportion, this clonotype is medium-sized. DNA for the CDR3: TGTGCCAGCAGAGAGGGGGGACATGGCTACACCTTC. Its protein product is CASREGGHGYTF. The rearrangement joins TRBV6-1 to TRBJ1-2, with D perhaps TRBD1 (6 bases). V shed 6 bases and J shed 6 bases, with 11 bases lying between them. The CDR3 has 12 amino acids. Per germline, CDR1 MNHNS and CDR2 SASEGT.

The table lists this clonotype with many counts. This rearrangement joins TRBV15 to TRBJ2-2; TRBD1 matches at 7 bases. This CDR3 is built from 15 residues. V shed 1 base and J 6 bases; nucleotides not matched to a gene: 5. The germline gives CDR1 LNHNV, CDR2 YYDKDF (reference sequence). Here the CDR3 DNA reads TGTGCCACCAGCAGAGTACAGGGGTGGTCCGGGGAGCTGTTTTTT. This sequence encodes CATSRVQGWSGELFF.

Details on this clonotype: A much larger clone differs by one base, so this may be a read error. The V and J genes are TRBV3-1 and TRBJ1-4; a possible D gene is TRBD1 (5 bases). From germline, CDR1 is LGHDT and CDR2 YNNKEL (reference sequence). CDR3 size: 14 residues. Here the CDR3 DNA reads TGTGCCAGCAGCCCACCATGGGGGAATGAAAAACTGATTTTT. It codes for CASSPPWGNEKLIF.

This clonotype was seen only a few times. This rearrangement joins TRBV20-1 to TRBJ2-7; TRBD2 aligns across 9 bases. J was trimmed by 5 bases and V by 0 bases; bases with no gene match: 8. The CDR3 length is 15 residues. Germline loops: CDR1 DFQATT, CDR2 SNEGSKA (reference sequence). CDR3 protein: CSARDPAGGLHEQYF. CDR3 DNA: TGCAGTGCTAGAGATCCTGCGGGGGGGCTCCACGAGCAGTACTTC.

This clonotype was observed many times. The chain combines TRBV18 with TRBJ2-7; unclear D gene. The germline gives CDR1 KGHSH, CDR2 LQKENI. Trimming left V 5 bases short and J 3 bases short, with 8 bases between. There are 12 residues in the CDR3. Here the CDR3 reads CASSTSGYEQYF. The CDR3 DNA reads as TGTGCCAGCTCAACCTCAGGCTACGAGCAGTACTTC. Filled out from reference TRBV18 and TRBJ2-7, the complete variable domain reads NAGVMQNPRHLVRRRGQEARLRCSPMKGHSHVYWYRQLPEEGLKFMVYLQKENIIDESGMPKERFSAEFPKEGPSILRIQQVVRGDSAAYFCASSTSGYEQYFGPGTRLTVT.

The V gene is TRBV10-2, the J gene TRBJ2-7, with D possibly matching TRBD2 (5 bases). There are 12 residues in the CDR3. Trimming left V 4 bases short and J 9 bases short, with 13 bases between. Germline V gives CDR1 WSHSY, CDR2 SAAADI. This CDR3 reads CASSAGVAGQYV. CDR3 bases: TGCGCCAGCAGTGCTGGGGTGGCGGGGCAGTACGTC.

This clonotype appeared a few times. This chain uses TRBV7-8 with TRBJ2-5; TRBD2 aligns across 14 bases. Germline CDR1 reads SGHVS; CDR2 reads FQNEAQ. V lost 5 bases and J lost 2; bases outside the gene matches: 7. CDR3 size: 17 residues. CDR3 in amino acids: CASSRHRTSGGQETQYF. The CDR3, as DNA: TGTGCCAGCAGCCGCCACCGGACTAGCGGGGGGCAAGAGACCCAGTACTTC.

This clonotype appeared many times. CDR3 in amino acids: CASSQELAGNHQETQYF. CDR3 sequence (DNA): TGTGCCAGCAGCCAAGAACTAGCGGGGAACCACCAAGAGACCCAGTACTTC. V gene TRBV4-2 combines with J gene TRBJ2-5, with TRBD2 identical over 10 bases. The CDR3 extends over 17 amino acids. The J segment lost 0 bases and the V segment lost 0 bases, leaving 4 bases of the junction unmatched. Germline V gene data show CDR1 as LGHNA and CDR2 as YNFKEQ.

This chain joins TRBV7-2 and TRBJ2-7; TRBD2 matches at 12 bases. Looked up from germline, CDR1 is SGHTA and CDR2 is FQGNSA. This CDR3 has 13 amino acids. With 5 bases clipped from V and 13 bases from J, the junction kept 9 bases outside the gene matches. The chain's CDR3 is CASSITSGGPQYF. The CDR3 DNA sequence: TGTGCCAGCAGCATCACTAGCGGGGGGCCCCAATACTTC.

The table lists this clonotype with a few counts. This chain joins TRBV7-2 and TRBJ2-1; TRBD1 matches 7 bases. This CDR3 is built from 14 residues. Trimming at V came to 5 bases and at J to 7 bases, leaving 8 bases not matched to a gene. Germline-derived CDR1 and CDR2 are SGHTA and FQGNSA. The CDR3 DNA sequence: TGTGCCAGCAGCCCAGACAGGGCATATAATGAGCAGTTCTTC. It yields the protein CASSPDRAYNEQFF. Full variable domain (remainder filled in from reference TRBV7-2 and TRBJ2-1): GAGVSQSPSNKVTEKGKDVELRCDPISGHTALYWYRQSLGQGLEFLIYFQGNSAPDKSGLPSDRFSAERTGGSVSTLTIQRTQQEDSAVYLCASSPDRAYNEQFFGPGTRLTVL.

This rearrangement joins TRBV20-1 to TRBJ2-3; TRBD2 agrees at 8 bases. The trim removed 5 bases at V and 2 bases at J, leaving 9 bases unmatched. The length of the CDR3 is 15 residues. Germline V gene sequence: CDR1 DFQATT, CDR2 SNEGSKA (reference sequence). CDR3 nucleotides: TGCAGTGCTGGGGGGAGCGGGGGAACCACAGATACGCAGTATTTT. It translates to CSAGGSGGTTDTQYF.

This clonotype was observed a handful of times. The CDR3 bases are TGTGCCAGCTCACCTAGGGGGGTTTTGGATGAAGCTTTCTTT. Translated, it gives CASSPRGVLDEAFF. V usage is TRBV18 and J usage is TRBJ1-1; D possibly corresponds to TRBD1 (6 bases). Trimming removed 3 bases at V and 7 bases at J, with 15 bases between. Germline V lookup: CDR1 KGHSH, CDR2 LQKENI. This CDR3 region has 14 residues.

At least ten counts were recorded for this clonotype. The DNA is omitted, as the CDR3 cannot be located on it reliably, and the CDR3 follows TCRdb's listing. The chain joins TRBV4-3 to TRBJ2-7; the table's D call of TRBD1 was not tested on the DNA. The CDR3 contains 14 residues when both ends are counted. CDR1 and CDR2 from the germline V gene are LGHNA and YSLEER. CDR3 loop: CASSQEVGTGALCV.

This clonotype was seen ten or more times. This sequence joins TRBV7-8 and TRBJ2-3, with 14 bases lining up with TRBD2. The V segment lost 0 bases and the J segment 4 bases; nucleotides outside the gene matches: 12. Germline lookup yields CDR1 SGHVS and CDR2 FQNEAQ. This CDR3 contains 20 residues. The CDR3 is CASSLALGTSGGPLADTQYF. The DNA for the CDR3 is TGTGCCAGCAGCTTAGCGCTAGGGACTAGCGGGGGCCCATTAGCAGATACGCAGTATTTT.

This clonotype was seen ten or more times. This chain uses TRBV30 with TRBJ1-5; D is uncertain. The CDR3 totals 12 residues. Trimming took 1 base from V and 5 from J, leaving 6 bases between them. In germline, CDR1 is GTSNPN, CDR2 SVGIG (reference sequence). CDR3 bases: TGTGCCTGGAGTGGGGGAGATCAGCCCCAGCATTTT. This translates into CAWSGGDQPQHF.

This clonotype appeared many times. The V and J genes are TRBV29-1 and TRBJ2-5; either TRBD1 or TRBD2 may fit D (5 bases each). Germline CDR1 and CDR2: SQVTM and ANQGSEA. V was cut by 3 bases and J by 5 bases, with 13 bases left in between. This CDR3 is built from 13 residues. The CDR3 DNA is TGCAGCGTTGACCCCGGGGCGAGGGAGACCCAGTACTTC. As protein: CSVDPGARETQYF.

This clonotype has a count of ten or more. The CDR3 nucleotides read TGCGCCAGCAGCTTGACCCAGGGGGAGACCCAGTACTTC. It codes for CASSLTQGETQYF. This sequence joins TRBV5-1 and TRBJ2-5; TRBD1 might be the D (6 bases). The germline V gene encodes CDR1 SGHRS and CDR2 YFSETQ. V was clipped by 1 base and J by 5 bases, with 9 bases between them. CDR3 size: 13 residues.